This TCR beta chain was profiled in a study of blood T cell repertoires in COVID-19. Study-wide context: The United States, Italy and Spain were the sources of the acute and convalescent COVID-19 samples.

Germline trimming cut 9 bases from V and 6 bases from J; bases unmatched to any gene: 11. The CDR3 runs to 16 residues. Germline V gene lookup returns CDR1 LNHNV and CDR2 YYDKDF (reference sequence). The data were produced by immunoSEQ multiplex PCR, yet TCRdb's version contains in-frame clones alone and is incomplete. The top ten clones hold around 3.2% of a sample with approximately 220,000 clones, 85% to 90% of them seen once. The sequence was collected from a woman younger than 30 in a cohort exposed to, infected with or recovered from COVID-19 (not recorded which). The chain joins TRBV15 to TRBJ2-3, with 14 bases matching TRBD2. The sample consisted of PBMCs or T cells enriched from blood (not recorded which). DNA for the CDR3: TGTGCCACGTACGGACTAGCGGGGGGCCGACCGGATACGCAGTATTTT. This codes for CATYGLAGGRPDTQYF.